This T cell receptor beta chain derives from a study of blood T cell repertoires in COVID-19. Assay used: immunoSEQ multiplex PCR; TCRdb lists only in-frame clones, some missing. The table includes about 170,000 clones, around four fifths detected once. Sequenced input: peripheral blood. The TCR originated in a woman aged 80 or over with COVID-19, enrolled during active disease.

Here the CDR3 DNA reads TGTGCCAGCTCACCACCCCGGGAAACACCCCTCCACTTT. It translates to CASSPPRETPLHF. The gene calls are TRBV18 and TRBJ1-6; the D is unclear. The CDR3 is made up of 13 amino acids. V was clipped by 0 bases and J by 11 bases, with 8 bases between them. The germline CDR1 and CDR2 sequences are KGHSH and LQKENI. Combining the CDR3 with reference TRBV18 and TRBJ1-6 gives the whole variable domain NAGVMQNPRHLVRRRGQEARLRCSPMKGHSHVYWYRQLPEEGLKFMVYLQKENIIDESGMPKERFSAEFPKEGPSILRIQQVVRGDSAAYFCASSPPRETPLHFGNGTRLTVT.